The 9 T cell receptor beta chains below were found in one sample sequenced in a study of T cells after yellow fever vaccination. TCRdb reanalysed the 5' RACE reads using MiXCR and keeps one entry per CDR3 protein. The table shows some 300,000 distinct CDR3 sequences, with 8.7% occurring only once. This sample comprised CD4+ T cells sorted from PBMCs, obtained 5 days after the yellow fever booster vaccination. All receptors derive from a man aged 18 to 29 who received the YFV17D yellow fever vaccine.

This clonotype was seen more than once but under ten times. The chain joins TRBV5-8 to TRBJ1-4, with TRBD1 identical over 12 bases. This CDR3 is 15 amino acids long. With V trimmed by 4 bases and J by 6 bases, 4 bases remained unmatched. Germline assignment: CDR1 SGHTS and CDR2 YDEGEE. CDR3 DNA sequence: TGTGCCAGCAGCCCGGGACAGGGGGCGTATGAAAAACTGTTTTTT. Encoded protein: CASSPGQGAYEKLFF.

The V call is TRBV12-3 or TRBV12-4, the J call TRBJ2-3, with D perhaps TRBD1 (7 bases). The CDR3 is made up of 16 amino acids. Trimming removed 6 bases from V and 6 bases from J, with 22 bases in between. The CDR3 spells CASSPRGRGHSDTQYF. In nucleotides, the CDR3 is TGTGCCAGCAGCCCGAGGGGGCGGGGACACAGTGATACGCAGTATTTT.

In this sample, this clonotype turned up many times. This chain joins TRBV7-9 and TRBJ2-1; possibly TRBD2 for D (7 bases). This CDR3 has 15 residues. Looked up from germline, CDR1 is SEHNR and CDR2 is FQNEAQ (reference sequence). The V end was cut by 5 bases, the J end by 3 bases, with 14 bases between. CDR3 bases: TGTGCCAGCAGCCCCCGGGGAGGGGGCTACAATGAGCAGTTCTTC. Translating gives CASSPRGGGYNEQFF.

This rearrangement joins TRBV4-1 to TRBJ1-5; D gene unclear. V was clipped by 0 bases and J by 1 base, with 13 bases between them. From germline, CDR1 is MGHRA and CDR2 YSYEKL. The CDR3 extends over 17 amino acids. CDR3 in DNA: TGCGCCAGCAGCCAAGACCCGGTGGGTGCGAGCAATCAGCCCCAGCATTTT. Translation: CASSQDPVGASNQPQHF.

V usage is TRBV6-5 and J usage is TRBJ1-5; possibly TRBD1 for D (5 bases). The CDR3 has 13 residues. Trimming cost V 7 bases and J 5 bases, with 12 bases left between them. CDR1 and CDR2 from the germline V gene are MNHEY and SVGAGI. The CDR3 here is CASTQGRYQPQHF. CDR3 coding DNA: TGTGCCAGCACCCAGGGACGATATCAGCCCCAGCATTTT.

This clonotype was seen repeatedly, ten times or more. V usage is TRBV6-2 or TRBV6-3 and J usage is TRBJ2-4; 9 nucleotides match TRBD1. This CDR3 is built from 16 residues. Germline V gene sequence: CDR1 MNHEY, CDR2 SVGEGT. V lost 8 bases, J lost 0 bases, and 8 bases stayed unmatched. The CDR3 reads CASGGQGTLAKNIQYF. The CDR3 DNA sequence: TGTGCCAGCGGAGGACAGGGGACCCTAGCCAAAAACATTCAGTACTTC.

This clonotype turned up a few times. The gene calls are TRBV9 and TRBJ1-1; D perhaps matches TRBD1 (5 bases). This CDR3 has 15 residues. Germline assignment: CDR1 SGDLS and CDR2 YYNGEE. V lost 3 bases and J lost 3, with 15 bases in between. In DNA, the CDR3 is TGTGCCAGCAGCGCGGGACTCTTGGGGGACACTGAAGCTTTCTTT. It codes for CASSAGLLGDTEAFF.

This clonotype was found a few times. This rearrangement joins TRBV4-1 to TRBJ1-3; the D gene is possibly TRBD1 (5 bases). Germline V CDR1 and CDR2: MGHRA, YSYEKL. CDR3 size: 15 residues. Trimming took 0 bases from V and 1 from J, leaving 7 bases between them. The CDR3 protein is CASSQDRGSGNTIYF. Written as DNA, the CDR3 is TGCGCCAGCAGCCAAGATAGGGGTTCTGGAAACACCATATATTTT.

This rearrangement joins TRBV9 to TRBJ2-3; the D gene is possibly TRBD2 (5 bases). Germline-derived CDR1 and CDR2 are SGDLS and YYNGEE. Trimming took off 0 bases at V and 1 base at J, with 15 bases between the two ends. There are 17 residues in the CDR3. The CDR3 nucleotides read TGTGCCAGCAGCGTAGCTTGGAATAGCGCGGGCACAGATACGCAGTATTTT. Encoded protein: CASSVAWNSAGTDTQYF.